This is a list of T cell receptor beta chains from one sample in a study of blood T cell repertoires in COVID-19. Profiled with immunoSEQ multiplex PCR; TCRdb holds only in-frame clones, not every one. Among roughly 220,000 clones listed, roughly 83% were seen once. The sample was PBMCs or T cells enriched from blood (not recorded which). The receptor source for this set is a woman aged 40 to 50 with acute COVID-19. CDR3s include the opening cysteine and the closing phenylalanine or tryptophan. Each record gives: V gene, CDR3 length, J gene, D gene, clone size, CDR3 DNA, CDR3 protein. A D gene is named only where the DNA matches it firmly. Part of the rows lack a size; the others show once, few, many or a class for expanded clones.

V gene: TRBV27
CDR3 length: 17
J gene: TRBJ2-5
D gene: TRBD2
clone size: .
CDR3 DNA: TGTGCCAGCAGGGGAAGTCTAGCGGGAGGCCCCCAAGAGACCCAGTACTTC
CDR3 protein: CASRGSLAGGPQETQYF

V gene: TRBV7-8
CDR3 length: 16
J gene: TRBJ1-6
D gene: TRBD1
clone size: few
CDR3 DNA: TGTGCCAGCAGCTCCCTCGGGACAGGGGATAATTCACCCCTCCACTTT
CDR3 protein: CASSSLGTGDNSPLHF

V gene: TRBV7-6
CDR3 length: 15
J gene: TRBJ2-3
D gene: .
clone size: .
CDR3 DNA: TGTGCCAGCAGCCCAGGGGCGGGGGCCACAGATACGCAGTATTTT
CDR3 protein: CASSPGAGATDTQYF

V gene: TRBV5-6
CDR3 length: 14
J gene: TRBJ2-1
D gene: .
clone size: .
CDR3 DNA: TGTGCCAGCAGCGGGCCCAGGGGTGGCAATGAGCAGTTCTTC
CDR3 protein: CASSGPRGGNEQFF

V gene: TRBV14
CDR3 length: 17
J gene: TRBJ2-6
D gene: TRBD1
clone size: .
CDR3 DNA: TGTGCCAGCAGCCAGAGTGACAGGGCGGCTGGGGCCAACGTCCTGACTTTC
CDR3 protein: CASSQSDRAAGANVLTF

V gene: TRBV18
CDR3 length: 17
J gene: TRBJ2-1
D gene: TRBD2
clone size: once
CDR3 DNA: TGTGCCAGCTCACCACAGGCTAGCGGGATAAAGGGCAATGAGCAGTTCTTC
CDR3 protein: CASSPQASGIKGNEQFF

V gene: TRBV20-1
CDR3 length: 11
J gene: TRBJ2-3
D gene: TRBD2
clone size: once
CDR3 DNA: TGCAGTGCATTAGCGGGGTCCACGCAGTATTTT
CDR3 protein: CSALAGSTQYF

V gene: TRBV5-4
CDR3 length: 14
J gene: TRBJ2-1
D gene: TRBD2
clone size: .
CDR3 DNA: TGTGCCAGCAGCTTGACCGGGACTAGCTCTGAGCAGTTCTTC
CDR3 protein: CASSLTGTSSEQFF

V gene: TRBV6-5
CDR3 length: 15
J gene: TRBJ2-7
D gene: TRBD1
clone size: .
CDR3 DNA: TGTGCCAGCAGGGACAGGGCAGTCTCTTTCTACGAGCAGTACTTC
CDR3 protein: CASRDRAVSFYEQYF

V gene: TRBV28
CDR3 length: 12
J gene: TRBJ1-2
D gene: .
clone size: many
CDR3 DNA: TGTGCCAGCAGCCCGATCGGCTATGGCTACACCTTC
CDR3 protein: CASSPIGYGYTF

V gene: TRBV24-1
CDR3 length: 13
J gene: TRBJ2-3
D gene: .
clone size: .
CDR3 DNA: TGTGCCACCGGTGGAGCGGCTACAGATACGCAGTATTTT
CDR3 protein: CATGGAATDTQYF

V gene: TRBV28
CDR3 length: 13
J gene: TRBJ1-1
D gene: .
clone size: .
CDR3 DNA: TGTGCCAGCAGTCCCAATCAGTACCCTCAAGCTTTCTTT
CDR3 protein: CASSPNQYPQAFF

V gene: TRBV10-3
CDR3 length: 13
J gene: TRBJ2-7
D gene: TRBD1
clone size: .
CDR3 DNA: TGTGCCATCAGGAGACAGGGAACCTACGAGCAGTACTTC
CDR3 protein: CAIRRQGTYEQYF

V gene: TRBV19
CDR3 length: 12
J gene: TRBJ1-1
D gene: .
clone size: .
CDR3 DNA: TGTGCCAGTAGTACTACGACAGGACGAGCTTTCTTT
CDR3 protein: CASSTTTGRAFF

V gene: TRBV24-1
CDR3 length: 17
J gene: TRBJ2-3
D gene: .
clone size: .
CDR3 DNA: TGTGCCACCAGTGATGTTCTCTTAGGAGGAACCACAGATACGCAGTATTTT
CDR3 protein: CATSDVLLGGTTDTQYF

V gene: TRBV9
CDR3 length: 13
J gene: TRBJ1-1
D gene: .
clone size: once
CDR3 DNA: TGTGCCAGCAGCGTAAGCGGGGTCACTGAAGCTTTCTTT
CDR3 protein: CASSVSGVTEAFF

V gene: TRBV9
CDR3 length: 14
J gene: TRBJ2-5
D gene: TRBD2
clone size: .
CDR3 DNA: TGTGCCAGCAGCTCCCGGACTAGCCAAGAGACCCAGTACTTC
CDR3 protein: CASSSRTSQETQYF

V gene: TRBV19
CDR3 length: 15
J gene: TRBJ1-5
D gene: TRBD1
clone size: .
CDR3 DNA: TGTGCCAGTAGTATACGACAGGGGGGCAATCAGCCCCAGCATTTT
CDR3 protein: CASSIRQGGNQPQHF

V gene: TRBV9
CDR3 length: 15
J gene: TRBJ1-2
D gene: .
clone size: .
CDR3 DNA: TGTGCCTCCAACCCCTTTATGCCCGAGGGGGATGGCTACACCTTC
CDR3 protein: CASNPFMPEGDGYTF

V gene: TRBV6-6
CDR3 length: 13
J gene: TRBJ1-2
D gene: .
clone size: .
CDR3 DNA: TGTGCCAGCACGCCCGACAGTAACTATGGCTACACCTTC
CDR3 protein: CASTPDSNYGYTF

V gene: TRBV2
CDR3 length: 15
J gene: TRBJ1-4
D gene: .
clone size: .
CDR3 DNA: TGTGCCACCACTACCCCGGGGAGGGGCAGGGAAAAACTGTTTTTT
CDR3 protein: CATTTPGRGREKLFF

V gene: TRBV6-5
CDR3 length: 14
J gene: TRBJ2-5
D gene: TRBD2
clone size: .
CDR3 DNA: TGTGCCAGCAGCTTAGCGGGGACCCGGGGGACCCAGTACTTC
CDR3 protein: CASSLAGTRGTQYF

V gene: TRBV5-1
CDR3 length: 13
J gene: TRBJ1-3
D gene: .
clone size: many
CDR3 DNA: TGCGCCAGCAGCCCAGGGTCCGGAAACACCATATATTTT
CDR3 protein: CASSPGSGNTIYF

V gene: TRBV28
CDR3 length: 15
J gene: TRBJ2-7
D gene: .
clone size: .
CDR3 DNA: TGTGCCAGCATCTCATCGGACAGTCCGTACTACGAGCAGTACTTC
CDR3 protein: CASISSDSPYYEQYF

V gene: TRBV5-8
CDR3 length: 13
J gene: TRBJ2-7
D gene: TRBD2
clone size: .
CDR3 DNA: TGTGCCAGCAGGGTAGCGGGAGTTAGCGAGCAGTACTTC
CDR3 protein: CASRVAGVSEQYF

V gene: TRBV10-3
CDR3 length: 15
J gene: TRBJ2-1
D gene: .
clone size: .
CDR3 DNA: TGTGCCATCAGTGAGTCGACAGCGACCTACAATGAGCAGTTCTTC
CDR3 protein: CAISESTATYNEQFF

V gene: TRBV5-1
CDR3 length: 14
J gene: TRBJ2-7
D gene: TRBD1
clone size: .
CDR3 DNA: TGCGCCAGTAATACGGACAGGGGGTCCTACGAGCAGTACTTC
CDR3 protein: CASNTDRGSYEQYF

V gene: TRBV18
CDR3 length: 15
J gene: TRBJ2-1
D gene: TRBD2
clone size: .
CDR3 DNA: TGTGCCAGCTCGGCCGGACTAGCGGGAGCCAATGAGCAGTTCTTC
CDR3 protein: CASSAGLAGANEQFF

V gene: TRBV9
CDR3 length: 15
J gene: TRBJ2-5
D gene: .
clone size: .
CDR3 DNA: TGTGCCAGCAGCGCGATTGGCCTCCGAGGAGAGACCCAGTACTTC
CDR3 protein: CASSAIGLRGETQYF

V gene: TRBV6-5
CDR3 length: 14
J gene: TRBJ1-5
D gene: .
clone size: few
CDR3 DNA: TGTGCCGCCCGGGGGGGTGAGCGCAATCAGCCCCAGCATTTT
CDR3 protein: CAARGGERNQPQHF

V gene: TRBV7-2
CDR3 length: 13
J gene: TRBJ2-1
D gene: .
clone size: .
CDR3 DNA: TGTGCCAGCAGCTCGGGGGGCCTAGGGGAGCAGTTCTTC
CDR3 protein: CASSSGGLGEQFF

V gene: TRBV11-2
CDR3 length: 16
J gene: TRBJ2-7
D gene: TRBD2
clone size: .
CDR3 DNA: TGTGCCAGCAGCTTAGGCTCACTAGCGGGGTCCTACGAGCAGTACTTC
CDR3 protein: CASSLGSLAGSYEQYF

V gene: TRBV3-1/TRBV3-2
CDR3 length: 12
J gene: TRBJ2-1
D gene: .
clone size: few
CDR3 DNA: TGTGCCAGCAGCCAAGTATATCATGAGCAGTTCTTC
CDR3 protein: CASSQVYHEQFF

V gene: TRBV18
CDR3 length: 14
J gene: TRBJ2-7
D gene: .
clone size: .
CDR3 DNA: TGTGCCAGCTCCCCTCCTAGCGTCCCCTACGAGCAGTACTTC
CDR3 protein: CASSPPSVPYEQYF

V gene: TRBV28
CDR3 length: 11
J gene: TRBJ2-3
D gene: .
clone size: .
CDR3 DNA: TGTGCCTCCTTAAGCACAGATACGCAGTATTTT
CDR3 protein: CASLSTDTQYF

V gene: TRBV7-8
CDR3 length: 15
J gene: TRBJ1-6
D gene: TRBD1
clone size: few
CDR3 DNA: TGTGCCAGCAGCTACGAGACAGGGCCTAATTCACCCCTCCACTTT
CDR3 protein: CASSYETGPNSPLHF

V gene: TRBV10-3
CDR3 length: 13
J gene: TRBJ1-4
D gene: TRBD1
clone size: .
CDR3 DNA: TGTGCCATCAGTGACCAGGGGGGTGAAAAACTGTTTTTT
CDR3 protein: CAISDQGGEKLFF

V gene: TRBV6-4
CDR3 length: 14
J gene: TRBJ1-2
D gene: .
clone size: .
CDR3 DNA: TGTGCCAGCAGTGACTCGACGGGTTACGGTGGCTACACCTTC
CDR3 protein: CASSDSTGYGGYTF

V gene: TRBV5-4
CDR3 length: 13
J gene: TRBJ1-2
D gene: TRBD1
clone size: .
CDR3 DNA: TGTGCCAGCAGCTTCTGGCAGGGGGATGGCTACACCTTC
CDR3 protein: CASSFWQGDGYTF

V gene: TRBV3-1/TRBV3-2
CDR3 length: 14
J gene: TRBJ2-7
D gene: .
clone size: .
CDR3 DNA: TGTGCCAGCAGCCAGCTTAGGAGGGGCCACGAGCAGTACTTC
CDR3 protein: CASSQLRRGHEQYF

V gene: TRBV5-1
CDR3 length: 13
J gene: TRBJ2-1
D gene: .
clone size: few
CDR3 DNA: TGCGCCAGCAGCTTGGGGGGAGACAATGAGCAGTTCTTC
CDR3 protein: CASSLGGDNEQFF

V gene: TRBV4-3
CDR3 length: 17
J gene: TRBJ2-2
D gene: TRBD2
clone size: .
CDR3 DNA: TGCGCCAGCAGCCAACTCGCGGGGGGACTCCGCACCGGGGAGCTGTTTTTT
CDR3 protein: CASSQLAGGLRTGELFF

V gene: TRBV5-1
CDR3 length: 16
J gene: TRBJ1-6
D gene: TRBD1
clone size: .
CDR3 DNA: TGCGCCAGCAGCTTGGAAAAGGAGGGGGCCAATTCACCCCTCCACTTT
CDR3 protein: CASSLEKEGANSPLHF

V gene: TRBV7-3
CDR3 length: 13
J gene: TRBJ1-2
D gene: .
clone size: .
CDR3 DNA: TGTGCCAGCAGCTTAACGTCAGGGAATGGCTACACCTTC
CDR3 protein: CASSLTSGNGYTF

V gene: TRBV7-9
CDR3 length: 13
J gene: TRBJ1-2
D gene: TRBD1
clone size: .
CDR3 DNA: TGTGCCAGCAGCCTCTGGACAGGGAATGGCTACACCTTC
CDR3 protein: CASSLWTGNGYTF